Listed below are T cell receptor beta chains from one sample, sequenced in a study of blood T cell repertoires in COVID-19. Sequencing used immunoSEQ multiplex PCR; TCRdb keeps in-frame clones, though not all of them. This table holds hundreds of thousands of clones, around 87% found once. The sequencing sample was made of PBMCs or T cells enriched from blood (not recorded which). These receptors originate from a young man who had recovered from COVID-19. Each CDR3 is given with its conserved first and last residue. D genes are given only for firm matches. Part of the rows lack a size; the others show once, few, many or a class for expanded clones.

clone size: .
V gene: TRBV19
J gene: TRBJ1-1
D gene: .
CDR3 length: 15
CDR3 protein: CASSIDFSGNTEAFF
CDR3 DNA: TGTGCCAGTAGTATAGATTTCAGCGGGAACACTGAAGCTTTCTTT

clone size: .
V gene: TRBV6-1
J gene: TRBJ2-5
D gene: .
CDR3 length: 15
CDR3 protein: CASSEGQGYLETQYF
CDR3 DNA: TGTGCCAGCAGTGAGGGTCAGGGTTATTTGGAGACCCAGTACTTC

clone size: .
V gene: TRBV19
J gene: TRBJ1-6
D gene: .
CDR3 length: 17
CDR3 protein: CASSTDGTRRANSPLHF
CDR3 DNA: TGTGCCAGTAGTACCGACGGGACACGGCGTGCCAATTCACCCCTCCACTTT

clone size: .
V gene: TRBV29-1
J gene: TRBJ2-3
D gene: .
CDR3 length: 14
CDR3 protein: CSVEGGGQEDTQYF
CDR3 DNA: TGCAGCGTTGAAGGGGGGGGCCAGGAAGATACGCAGTATTTT

clone size: .
V gene: TRBV28
J gene: TRBJ1-6
D gene: .
CDR3 length: 14
CDR3 protein: CASSRSSYNSPLHF
CDR3 DNA: TGTGCCAGCAGTCGGAGCTCCTATAATTCACCCCTCCACTTT

clone size: .
V gene: TRBV30
J gene: TRBJ1-2
D gene: .
CDR3 length: 14
CDR3 protein: CAWSVGGPNYGYTF
CDR3 DNA: TGTGCCTGGAGTGTGGGGGGGCCCAACTATGGCTACACCTTC

clone size: .
V gene: TRBV30
J gene: TRBJ1-2
D gene: .
CDR3 length: 13
CDR3 protein: CAWSVDGSYGYTF
CDR3 DNA: TGTGCCTGGAGTGTGGACGGGAGCTATGGCTACACCTTC

clone size: .
V gene: TRBV24-1
J gene: TRBJ2-1
D gene: TRBD2
CDR3 length: 15
CDR3 protein: CATGGAGSSYNEQFF
CDR3 DNA: TGTGCCACCGGGGGAGCGGGAAGCTCCTACAATGAGCAGTTCTTC

clone size: .
V gene: TRBV3-1/TRBV3-2
J gene: TRBJ2-7
D gene: .
CDR3 length: 13
CDR3 protein: CASSPWPQRGQYF
CDR3 DNA: TGTGCCAGCAGCCCCTGGCCCCAACGCGGGCAGTACTTC

clone size: .
V gene: TRBV28
J gene: TRBJ2-7
D gene: TRBD1
CDR3 length: 13
CDR3 protein: CASRRQGTYEQYF
CDR3 DNA: TGTGCCAGCCGCCGACAGGGGACCTACGAGCAGTACTTC

clone size: .
V gene: TRBV28
J gene: TRBJ2-5
D gene: .
CDR3 length: 14
CDR3 protein: CASSFRGGRKTQYF
CDR3 DNA: TGTGCCAGCAGTTTTCGCGGGGGCAGGAAGACCCAGTACTTC

clone size: .
V gene: TRBV7-9
J gene: TRBJ2-7
D gene: .
CDR3 length: 14
CDR3 protein: CASSPQGPPYEQYF
CDR3 DNA: TGTGCCAGCAGCCCCCAGGGCCCCCCCTACGAGCAGTACTTC

clone size: .
V gene: TRBV27
J gene: TRBJ1-4
D gene: TRBD1
CDR3 length: 15
CDR3 protein: CASKQGALTNEKLFF
CDR3 DNA: TGTGCCAGCAAGCAGGGGGCATTGACTAATGAAAAACTGTTTTTT

clone size: .
V gene: TRBV7-9
J gene: TRBJ2-7
D gene: .
CDR3 length: 14
CDR3 protein: CASSLSLEGYEQYF
CDR3 DNA: TGTGCCAGCAGCTTGTCCTTGGAGGGCTACGAGCAGTACTTC

clone size: .
V gene: TRBV11-2
J gene: TRBJ2-5
D gene: .
CDR3 length: 14
CDR3 protein: CASSSGLLPETQYF
CDR3 DNA: TGTGCCAGCAGCTCCGGACTCCTCCCCGAGACCCAGTACTTC

clone size: .
V gene: TRBV7-3
J gene: TRBJ2-1
D gene: TRBD1
CDR3 length: 15
CDR3 protein: CASSQGVNSYNEQFF
CDR3 DNA: TGTGCCAGCAGCCAGGGGGTAAACTCCTACAATGAGCAGTTCTTC

clone size: once
V gene: TRBV28
J gene: TRBJ1-5
D gene: TRBD1
CDR3 length: 14
CDR3 protein: CASSSGQINQPQHF
CDR3 DNA: TGTGCCAGCAGCTCGGGACAGATCAATCAGCCCCAGCATTTT

clone size: .
V gene: TRBV6-4
J gene: TRBJ1-2
D gene: TRBD1
CDR3 length: 13
CDR3 protein: CASSRTGGYGYTF
CDR3 DNA: TGTGCCAGCAGCAGGACAGGGGGCTATGGCTACACCTTC

clone size: .
V gene: TRBV5-6
J gene: TRBJ2-7
D gene: TRBD2
CDR3 length: 16
CDR3 protein: CASSLRLAGNSYEQYF
CDR3 DNA: TGTGCCAGCAGCTTGAGGCTAGCGGGGAACTCCTACGAGCAGTACTTC

clone size: .
V gene: TRBV7-9
J gene: TRBJ2-3
D gene: TRBD2
CDR3 length: 16
CDR3 protein: CASSLLGLVYPDTQYF
CDR3 DNA: TGTGCCAGCAGCCTCCTGGGACTAGTGTATCCAGATACGCAGTATTTT

clone size: few
V gene: TRBV6-1
J gene: TRBJ2-5
D gene: TRBD2
CDR3 length: 13
CDR3 protein: CASSEGLAGTQYF
CDR3 DNA: TGTGCCAGCAGTGAGGGACTAGCGGGGACCCAGTACTTC

clone size: .
V gene: TRBV27
J gene: TRBJ2-7
D gene: .
CDR3 length: 13
CDR3 protein: CASRGHSIYEQYF
CDR3 DNA: TGTGCCAGCAGAGGACATTCAATCTACGAGCAGTACTTC

clone size: .
V gene: TRBV12-3/TRBV12-4
J gene: TRBJ1-1
D gene: .
CDR3 length: 13
CDR3 protein: CASSNRENTEAFF
CDR3 DNA: TGTGCCAGCAGTAACAGGGAGAACACTGAAGCTTTCTTT

clone size: .
V gene: TRBV30
J gene: TRBJ1-2
D gene: .
CDR3 length: 13
CDR3 protein: CAWMSRTNYGYTF
CDR3 DNA: TGTGCCTGGATGTCGAGGACTAACTATGGCTACACCTTC

clone size: .
V gene: TRBV28
J gene: TRBJ1-1
D gene: TRBD1
CDR3 length: 15
CDR3 protein: CASSQGGGWNTEAFF
CDR3 DNA: TGTGCCAGCAGTCAGGGGGGCGGGTGGAACACTGAAGCTTTCTTT

clone size: .
V gene: TRBV11-3
J gene: TRBJ2-3
D gene: TRBD2
CDR3 length: 18
CDR3 protein: CASSLRGGLAGGPDTQYF
CDR3 DNA: TGTGCCAGCAGCCTAAGGGGTGGGCTAGCGGGAGGGCCGGATACGCAGTATTTT

clone size: .
V gene: TRBV24-1
J gene: TRBJ2-1
D gene: TRBD2
CDR3 length: 15
CDR3 protein: CATSDFAAGVDEQFF
CDR3 DNA: TGTGCCACCAGTGATTTTGCAGCGGGAGTCGATGAGCAGTTCTTC

clone size: .
V gene: TRBV7-2
J gene: TRBJ1-1
D gene: TRBD1
CDR3 length: 15
CDR3 protein: CASSFEQGAPTEAFF
CDR3 DNA: TGTGCCAGCAGCTTCGAACAGGGGGCGCCCACTGAAGCTTTCTTT

clone size: .
V gene: TRBV5-1
J gene: TRBJ1-3
D gene: .
CDR3 length: 15
CDR3 protein: CASSLGSGIGNTIYF
CDR3 DNA: TGCGCCAGCAGCTTGGGCTCAGGTATCGGAAACACCATATATTTT

clone size: .
V gene: TRBV2
J gene: TRBJ1-1
D gene: .
CDR3 length: 12
CDR3 protein: CASRLVATEAFF
CDR3 DNA: TGTGCCAGCAGGTTGGTGGCCACTGAAGCTTTCTTT

clone size: .
V gene: TRBV4-2
J gene: TRBJ2-7
D gene: TRBD2
CDR3 length: 17
CDR3 protein: CASSQVQGVAGSYEQYF
CDR3 DNA: TGTGCCAGCAGCCAAGTTCAGGGTGTAGCGGGATCCTACGAGCAGTACTTC

clone size: .
V gene: TRBV7-9
J gene: TRBJ1-5
D gene: .
CDR3 length: 14
CDR3 protein: CASSTQYSNQPQHF
CDR3 DNA: TGTGCCAGCAGCACACAGTATAGCAATCAGCCCCAGCATTTT

clone size: .
V gene: TRBV15
J gene: TRBJ1-4
D gene: .
CDR3 length: 15
CDR3 protein: CATSRVGGGGEKLFF
CDR3 DNA: TGTGCCACCAGCAGAGTCGGAGGCGGTGGTGAAAAACTGTTTTTT

clone size: .
V gene: TRBV6-5
J gene: TRBJ1-4
D gene: .
CDR3 length: 15
CDR3 protein: CASKIRLQGVEKLFF
CDR3 DNA: TGTGCCAGCAAAATTCGTTTGCAGGGTGTTGAAAAACTGTTTTTT